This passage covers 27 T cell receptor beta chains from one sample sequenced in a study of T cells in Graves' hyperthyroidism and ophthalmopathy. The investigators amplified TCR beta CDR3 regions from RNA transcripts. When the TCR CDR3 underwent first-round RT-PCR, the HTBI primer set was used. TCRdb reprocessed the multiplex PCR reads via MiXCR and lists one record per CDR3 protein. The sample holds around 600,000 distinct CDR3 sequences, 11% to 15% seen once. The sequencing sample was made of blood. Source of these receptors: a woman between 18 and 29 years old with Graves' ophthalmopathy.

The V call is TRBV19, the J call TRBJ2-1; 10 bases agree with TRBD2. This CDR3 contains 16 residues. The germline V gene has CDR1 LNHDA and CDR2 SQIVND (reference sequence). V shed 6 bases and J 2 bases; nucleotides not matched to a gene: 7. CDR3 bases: TGTGCCAGTAGACTAGCTAGCGGGAGTGCCTACAATGAGCAGTTCTTC. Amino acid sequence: CASRLASGSAYNEQFF. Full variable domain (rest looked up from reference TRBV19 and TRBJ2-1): DGGITQSPKYLFRKEGQNVTLSCEQNLNHDAMYWYRQDPGQGLRLIYYSQIVNDFQKGDIAEGYSVSREKKESFPLTVTSAQKNPTAFYLCASRLASGSAYNEQFFGPGTRLTVL.

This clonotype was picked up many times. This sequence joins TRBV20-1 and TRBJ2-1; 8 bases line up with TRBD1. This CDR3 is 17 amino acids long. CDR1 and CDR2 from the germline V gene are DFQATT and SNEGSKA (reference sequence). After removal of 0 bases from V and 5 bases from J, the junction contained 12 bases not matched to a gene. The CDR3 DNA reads TGCAGTGCTAGAGACTTCAACAGGGGGGTTTTACACAATGAGCAGTTCTTC. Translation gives CSARDFNRGVLHNEQFF.

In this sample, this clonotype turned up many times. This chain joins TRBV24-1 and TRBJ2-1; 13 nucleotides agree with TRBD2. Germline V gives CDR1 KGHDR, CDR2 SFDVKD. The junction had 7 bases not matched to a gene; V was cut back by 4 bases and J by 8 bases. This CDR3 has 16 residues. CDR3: CATSEAGTSGTDEQFF. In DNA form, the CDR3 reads TGTGCCACCAGTGAGGCCGGGACTAGCGGGACTGATGAGCAGTTCTTC.

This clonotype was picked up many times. DNA for the CDR3: TGTGCCAGCAGACTTACCGGGACAGTAAATACCCAGTACTTC. Its translation is CASRLTGTVNTQYF. The chain joins TRBV6-2 or TRBV6-3 to TRBJ2-5; 7 bases align to TRBD1. CDR1 MNHEY and CDR2 SVGEGT come from the germline V gene. V lost 6 bases to trimming and J lost 8 bases; unmatched junction nucleotides: 12. The CDR3 covers 14 residues.

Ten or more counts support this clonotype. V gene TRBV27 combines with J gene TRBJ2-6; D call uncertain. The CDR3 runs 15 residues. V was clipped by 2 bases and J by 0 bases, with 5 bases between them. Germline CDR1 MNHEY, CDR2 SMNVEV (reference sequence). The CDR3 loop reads CASSLTGSGANVLTF. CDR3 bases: TGTGCCAGCAGTTTAACGGGCTCTGGGGCCAACGTCCTGACTTTC.

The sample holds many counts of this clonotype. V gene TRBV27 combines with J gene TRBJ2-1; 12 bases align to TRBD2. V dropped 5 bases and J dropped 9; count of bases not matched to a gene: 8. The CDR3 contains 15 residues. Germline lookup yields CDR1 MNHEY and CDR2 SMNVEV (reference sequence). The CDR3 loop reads CASSKLAGGWGEQFF. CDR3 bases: TGTGCCAGCAGTAAACTAGCGGGAGGTTGGGGTGAGCAGTTCTTC.

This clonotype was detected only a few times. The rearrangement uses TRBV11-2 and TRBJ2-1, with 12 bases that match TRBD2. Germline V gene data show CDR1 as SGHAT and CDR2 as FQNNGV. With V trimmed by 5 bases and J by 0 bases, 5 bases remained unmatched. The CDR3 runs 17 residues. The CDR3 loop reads CASSRTSGGSSYNEQFF. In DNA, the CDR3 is TGTGCCAGCAGCCGTACTAGCGGGGGGAGCTCCTACAATGAGCAGTTCTTC.

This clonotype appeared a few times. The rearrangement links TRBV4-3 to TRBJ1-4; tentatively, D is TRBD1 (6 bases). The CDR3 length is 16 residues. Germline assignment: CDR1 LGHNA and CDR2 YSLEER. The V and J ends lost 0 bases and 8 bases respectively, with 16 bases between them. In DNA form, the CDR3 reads TGCGCCAGCAGCCAAGATTTTAGGGGGATCGAGGAAAAACTGTTTTTT. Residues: CASSQDFRGIEEKLFF.

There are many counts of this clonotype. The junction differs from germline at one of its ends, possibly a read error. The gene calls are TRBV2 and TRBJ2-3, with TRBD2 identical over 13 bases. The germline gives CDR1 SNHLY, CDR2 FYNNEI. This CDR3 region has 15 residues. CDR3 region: CASSGTSGSPDTQYF. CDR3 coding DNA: TGTGCCAGCAGTGGGACTAGCGGGAGCCCAGATACACAGTATTTT. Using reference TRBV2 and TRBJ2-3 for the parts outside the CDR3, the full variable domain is EPEVTQTPSHQVTQMGQEVILRCVPISNHLYFYWYRQILGQKVEFLVSFYNNEISEKSEIFDDQFSVERPDGSNFTLKIRSTKLEDSAMYFCASSGTSGSPDTQYFGPGTRLTVL.

CDR3 residues: CASSLKPSLIPIQSNTEAFF. CDR3 coding DNA: TGTGCCAGCAGCTTAAAACCCTCCTTAATACCCATCCAGTCAAACACTGAAGCTTTCTTT. V and J are TRBV7-9 and TRBJ1-1, with no clear D. CDR1 is SEHNR, CDR2 FQNEAQ, per germline (reference sequence). V was pared by 2 bases and J by 2 bases, with 27 bases between. There are 20 residues in the CDR3.

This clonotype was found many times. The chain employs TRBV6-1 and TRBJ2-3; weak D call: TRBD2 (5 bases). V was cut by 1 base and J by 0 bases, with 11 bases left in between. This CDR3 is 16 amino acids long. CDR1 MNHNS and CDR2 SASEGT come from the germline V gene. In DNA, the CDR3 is TGTGCCAGCAGTGAAGGGCTAGCCAGGAGCACAGATACGCAGTATTTT. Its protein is CASSEGLARSTDTQYF.

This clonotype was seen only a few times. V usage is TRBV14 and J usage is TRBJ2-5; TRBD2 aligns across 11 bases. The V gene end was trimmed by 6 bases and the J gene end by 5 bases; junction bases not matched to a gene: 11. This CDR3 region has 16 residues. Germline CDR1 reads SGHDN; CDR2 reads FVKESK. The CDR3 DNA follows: TGTGCCAGCAGTACCGGGACTAGCGGCCCTCGGGAGACCCAGTACTTC. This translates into CASSTGTSGPRETQYF.

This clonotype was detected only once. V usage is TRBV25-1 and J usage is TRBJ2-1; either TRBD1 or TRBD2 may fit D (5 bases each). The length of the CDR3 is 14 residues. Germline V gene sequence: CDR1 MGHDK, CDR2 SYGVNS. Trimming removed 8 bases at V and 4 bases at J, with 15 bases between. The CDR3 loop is CASLRDGPYNEQFF. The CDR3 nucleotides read TGTGCCAGCCTCCGGGACGGGCCTTACAATGAGCAGTTCTTC.

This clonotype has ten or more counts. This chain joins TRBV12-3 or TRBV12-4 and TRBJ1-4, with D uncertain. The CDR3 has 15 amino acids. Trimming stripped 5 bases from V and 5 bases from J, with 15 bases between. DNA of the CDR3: TGTGCCAGCAGTGTCCAGGAGCCCTTCAATGAAAAACTGTTTTTT. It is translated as CASSVQEPFNEKLFF.

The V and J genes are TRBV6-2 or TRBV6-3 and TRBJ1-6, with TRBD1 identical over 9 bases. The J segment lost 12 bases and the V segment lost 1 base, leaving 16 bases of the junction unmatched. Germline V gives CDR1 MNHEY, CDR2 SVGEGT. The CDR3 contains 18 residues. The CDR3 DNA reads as TGTGCCAGCAGTTACTTACCCTCCCACAGGGGGCAAGGTGAACCCCTCCACTTT. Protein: CASSYLPSHRGQGEPLHF.

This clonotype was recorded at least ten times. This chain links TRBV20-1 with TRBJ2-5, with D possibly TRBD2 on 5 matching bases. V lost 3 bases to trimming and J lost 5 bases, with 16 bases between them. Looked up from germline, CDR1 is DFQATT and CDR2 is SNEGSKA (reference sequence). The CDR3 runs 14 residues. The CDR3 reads CSASTLLGVETQYF. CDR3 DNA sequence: TGCAGTGCTAGCACCCTGCTGGGAGTGGAGACCCAGTACTTC.

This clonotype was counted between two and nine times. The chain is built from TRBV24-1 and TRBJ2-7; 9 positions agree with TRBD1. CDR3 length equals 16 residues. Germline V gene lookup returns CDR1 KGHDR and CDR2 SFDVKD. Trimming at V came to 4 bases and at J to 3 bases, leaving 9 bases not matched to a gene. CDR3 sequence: CATSELGQGGCYEQYF. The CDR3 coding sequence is TGTGCCACCAGTGAGCTGGGACAGGGAGGTTGCTACGAGCAGTACTTC.

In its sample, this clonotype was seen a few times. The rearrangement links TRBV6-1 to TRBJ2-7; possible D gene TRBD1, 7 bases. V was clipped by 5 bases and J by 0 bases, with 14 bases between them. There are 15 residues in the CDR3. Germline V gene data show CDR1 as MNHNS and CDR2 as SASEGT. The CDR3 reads CASSPRQGGSYEQYF. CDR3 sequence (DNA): TGTGCCAGCAGTCCCCGTCAGGGGGGCTCCTACGAGCAGTACTTC.

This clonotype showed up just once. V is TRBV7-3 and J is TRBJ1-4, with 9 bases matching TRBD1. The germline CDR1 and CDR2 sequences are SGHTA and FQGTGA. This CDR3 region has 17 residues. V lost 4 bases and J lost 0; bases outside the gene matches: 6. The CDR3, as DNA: TGTGCCAGCAGCTCCGGGACAGGGAGCGCAACTAATGAAAAACTGTTTTTT. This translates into CASSSGTGSATNEKLFF.

CDR3: CASSKGLAGASGELFF. Here the CDR3 DNA reads TGTGCCAGCAGTAAGGGACTAGCGGGAGCTAGCGGGGAGCTGTTTTTT. The V call is TRBV6-1, the J call TRBJ2-2; 14 bases match TRBD2. Germline V gene data show CDR1 as MNHNS and CDR2 as SASEGT. V shed 5 bases and J 7 bases; nucleotides not matched to a gene: 6. This CDR3 has 16 amino acids.

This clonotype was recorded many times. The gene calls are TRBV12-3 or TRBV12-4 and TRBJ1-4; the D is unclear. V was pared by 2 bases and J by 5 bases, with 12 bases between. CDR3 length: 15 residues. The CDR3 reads CASSLSGPGNEKLFF. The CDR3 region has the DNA TGTGCCAGCAGTTTATCAGGACCGGGAAATGAAAAACTGTTTTTT.

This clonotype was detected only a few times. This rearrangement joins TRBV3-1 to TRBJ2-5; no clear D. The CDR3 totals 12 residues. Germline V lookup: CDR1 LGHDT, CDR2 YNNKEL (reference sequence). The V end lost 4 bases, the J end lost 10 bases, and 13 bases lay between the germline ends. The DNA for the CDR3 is TGTGCCAGCAGCCTCCCCCGAAGAGACCAGTACTTC. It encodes CASSLPRRDQYF.

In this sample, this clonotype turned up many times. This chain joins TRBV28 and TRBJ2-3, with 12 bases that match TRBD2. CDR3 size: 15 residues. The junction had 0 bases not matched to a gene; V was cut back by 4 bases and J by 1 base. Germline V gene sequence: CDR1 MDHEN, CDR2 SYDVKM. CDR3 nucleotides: TGTGCCAGCAGTTCTAGCGGGAGGGGCACAGATACGCAGTATTTT. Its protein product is CASSSSGRGTDTQYF.

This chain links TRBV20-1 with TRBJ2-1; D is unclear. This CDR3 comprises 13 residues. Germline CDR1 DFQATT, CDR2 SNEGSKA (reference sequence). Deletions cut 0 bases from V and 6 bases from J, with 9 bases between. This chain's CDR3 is CSARDWPVNEQFF. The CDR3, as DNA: TGCAGTGCTAGAGATTGGCCAGTCAATGAGCAGTTCTTC.

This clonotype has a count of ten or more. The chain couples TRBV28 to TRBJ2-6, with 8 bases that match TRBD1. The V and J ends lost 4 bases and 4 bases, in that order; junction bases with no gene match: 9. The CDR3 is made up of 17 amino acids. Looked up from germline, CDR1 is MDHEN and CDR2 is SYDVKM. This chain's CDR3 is CASSSPGGTRGANVLTF. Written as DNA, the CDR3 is TGTGCCAGCAGTTCCCCAGGGGGCACAAGGGGGGCCAACGTCCTGACTTTC. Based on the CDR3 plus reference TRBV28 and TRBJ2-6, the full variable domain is DVKVTQSSRYLVKRTGEKVFLECVQDMDHENMFWYRQDPGLGLRLIYFSYDVKMKEKGDIPEGYSVSREKKERFSLILESASTNQTSMYLCASSSPGGTRGANVLTFGAGSRLTVL.

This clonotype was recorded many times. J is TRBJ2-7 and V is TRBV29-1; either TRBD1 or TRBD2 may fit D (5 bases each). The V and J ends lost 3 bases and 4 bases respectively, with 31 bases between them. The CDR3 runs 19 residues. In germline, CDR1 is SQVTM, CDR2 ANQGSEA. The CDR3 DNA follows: TGCAGCGTTGACCTCCCGGGACCGGTTCTATCCCGGGGTTTGTACGAGCAGTACTTC. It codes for CSVDLPGPVLSRGLYEQYF.

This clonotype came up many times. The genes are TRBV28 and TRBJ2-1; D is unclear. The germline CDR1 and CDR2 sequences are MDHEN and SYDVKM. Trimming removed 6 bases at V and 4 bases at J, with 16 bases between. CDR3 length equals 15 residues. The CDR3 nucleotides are TGTGCCAGCAGCTCTGAGCCAATAGAATACAATGAGCAGTTCTTC. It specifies CASSSEPIEYNEQFF.